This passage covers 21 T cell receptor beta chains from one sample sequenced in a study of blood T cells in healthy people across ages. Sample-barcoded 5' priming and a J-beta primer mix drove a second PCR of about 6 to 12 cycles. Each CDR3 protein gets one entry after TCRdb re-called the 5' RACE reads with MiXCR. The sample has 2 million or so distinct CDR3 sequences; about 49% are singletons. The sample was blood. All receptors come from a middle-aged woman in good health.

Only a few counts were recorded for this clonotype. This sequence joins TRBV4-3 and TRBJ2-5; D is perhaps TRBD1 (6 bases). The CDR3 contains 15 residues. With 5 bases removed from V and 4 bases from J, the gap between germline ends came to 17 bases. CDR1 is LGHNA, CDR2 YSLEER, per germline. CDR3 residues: CASSTQQGFAETQYF. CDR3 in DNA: TGCGCCAGCAGCACTCAACAGGGTTTTGCAGAGACCCAGTACTTC.

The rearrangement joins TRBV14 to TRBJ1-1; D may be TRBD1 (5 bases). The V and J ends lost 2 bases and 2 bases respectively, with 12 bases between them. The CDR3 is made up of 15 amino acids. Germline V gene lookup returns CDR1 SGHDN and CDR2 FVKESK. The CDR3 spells CASSQSAGRNTEAFF. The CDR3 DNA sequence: TGTGCCAGCAGCCAATCGGCAGGGCGAAACACTGAAGCTTTCTTT.

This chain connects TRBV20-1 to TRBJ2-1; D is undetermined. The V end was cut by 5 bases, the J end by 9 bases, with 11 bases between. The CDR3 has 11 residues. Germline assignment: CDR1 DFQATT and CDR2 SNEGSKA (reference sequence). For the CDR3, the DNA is TGCAGTGCTTCCATTAGGTCTGAGCAGTTCTTC. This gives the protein CSASIRSEQFF.

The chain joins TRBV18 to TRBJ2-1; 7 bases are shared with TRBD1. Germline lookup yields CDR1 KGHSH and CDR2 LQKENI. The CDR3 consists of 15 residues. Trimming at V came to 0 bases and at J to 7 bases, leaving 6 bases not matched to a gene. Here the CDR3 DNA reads TGTGCCAGCTCACCACCGGCGCCCAGGGGGAATGAGCAGTTCTTC. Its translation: CASSPPAPRGNEQFF.

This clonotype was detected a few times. The CDR3 reads CASSRDPTYETQYF. Here the CDR3 DNA reads TGTGCCAGCTCACGAGACCCGACCTACGAGACCCAGTACTTC. The V and J genes are TRBV6-5 and TRBJ2-5; D is ambiguous. CDR3 length: 14 amino acids. Germline V gene lookup returns CDR1 MNHEY and CDR2 SVGAGI. V shed 8 bases and J shed 5 bases, with 18 bases lying between them.

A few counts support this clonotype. This CDR3 is CASSSVGAGETQYF. The CDR3 coding sequence is TGTGCCAGCAGTTCTGTAGGGGCAGGCGAGACCCAGTACTTC. The J gene is TRBJ2-5, the V gene TRBV28; a possible D gene is TRBD1 (5 bases). V lost 4 bases, J lost 5 bases, and 14 bases lay in between. Germline CDR1 and CDR2: MDHEN and SYDVKM. The CDR3 runs to 14 residues.

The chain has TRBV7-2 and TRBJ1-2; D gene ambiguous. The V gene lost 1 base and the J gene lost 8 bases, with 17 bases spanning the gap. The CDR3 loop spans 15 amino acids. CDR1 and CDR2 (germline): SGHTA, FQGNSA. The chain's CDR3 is CASSLDPGLLRGYTF. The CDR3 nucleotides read TGTGCCAGCAGCTTAGACCCCGGCCTCCTAAGGGGCTACACCTTC.

CDR3 sequence reads: CASRDTSISDTQYF. The CDR3 DNA reads as TGTGCCAGCAGGGACACTAGTATTTCAGATACGCAGTATTTT. The chain couples TRBV2 to TRBJ2-3; D is perhaps TRBD1 or TRBD2 (5 bases each). Germline values: CDR1 SNHLY, CDR2 FYNNEI. Trimming cost V 6 bases and J 4 bases, with 14 bases left between them. This CDR3 spans 14 amino acids.

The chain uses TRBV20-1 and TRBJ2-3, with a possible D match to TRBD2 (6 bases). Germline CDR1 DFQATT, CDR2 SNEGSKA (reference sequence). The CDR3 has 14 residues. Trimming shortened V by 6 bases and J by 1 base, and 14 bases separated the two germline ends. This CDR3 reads CSALGGLRTDTQYF. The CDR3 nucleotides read TGCAGTGCCTTGGGGGGACTCCGCACAGATACGCAGTATTTT.

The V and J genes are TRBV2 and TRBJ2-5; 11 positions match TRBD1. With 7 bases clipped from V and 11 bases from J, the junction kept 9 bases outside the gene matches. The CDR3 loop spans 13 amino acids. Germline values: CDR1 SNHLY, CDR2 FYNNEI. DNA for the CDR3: TGTGCCAGCACCGGGACAGGGGGTGGTGAGCAGTACTTC. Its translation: CASTGTGGGEQYF.

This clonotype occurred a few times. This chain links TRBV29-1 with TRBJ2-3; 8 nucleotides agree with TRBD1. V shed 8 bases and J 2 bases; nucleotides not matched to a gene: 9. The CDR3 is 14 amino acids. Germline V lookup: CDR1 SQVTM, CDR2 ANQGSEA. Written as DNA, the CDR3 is TGCAGCTTCCCTACGACAGGGGCCACAGATACGCAGTATTTT. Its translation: CSFPTTGATDTQYF.

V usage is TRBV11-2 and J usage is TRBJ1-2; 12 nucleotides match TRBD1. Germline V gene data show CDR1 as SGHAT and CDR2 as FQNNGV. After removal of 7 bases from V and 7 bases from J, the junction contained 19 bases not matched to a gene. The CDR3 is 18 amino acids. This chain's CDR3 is CASTQNPGQGALRIGYTF. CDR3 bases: TGTGCCAGCACCCAAAATCCGGGACAGGGGGCCCTCCGGATTGGCTACACCTTC.

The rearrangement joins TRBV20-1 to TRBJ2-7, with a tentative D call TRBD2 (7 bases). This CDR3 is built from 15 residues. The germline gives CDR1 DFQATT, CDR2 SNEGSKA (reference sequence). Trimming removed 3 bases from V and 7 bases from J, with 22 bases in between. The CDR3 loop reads CSASLPGGNVDEQYF. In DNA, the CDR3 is TGCAGTGCTAGTCTTCCGGGGGGCAATGTGGATGAGCAGTACTTC.

CDR3 sequence reads: CASSQDPISGENEQFF. Here the CDR3 DNA reads TGCGCCAGCAGCCAAGATCCGATCAGCGGGGAGAATGAGCAGTTCTTC. The chain employs TRBV4-3 and TRBJ2-1, with 7 bases that match TRBD2. Unmatched junction bases numbered 9, after V lost 0 bases and J lost 7 bases. CDR3 length equals 16 residues. CDR1 is LGHNA, CDR2 YSLEER, per germline.

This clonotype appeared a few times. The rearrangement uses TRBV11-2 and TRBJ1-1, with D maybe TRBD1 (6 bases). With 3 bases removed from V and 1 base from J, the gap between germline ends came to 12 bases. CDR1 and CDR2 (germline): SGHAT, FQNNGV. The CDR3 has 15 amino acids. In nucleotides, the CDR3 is TGTGCCAGCAGCTTTGCCAGGGGACCGAACACTGAAGCTTTCTTT. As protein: CASSFARGPNTEAFF.

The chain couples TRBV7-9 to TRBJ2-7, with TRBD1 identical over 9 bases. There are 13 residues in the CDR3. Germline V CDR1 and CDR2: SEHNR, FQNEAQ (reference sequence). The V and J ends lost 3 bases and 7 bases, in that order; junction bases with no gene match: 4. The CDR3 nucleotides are TGTGCCAGCAGCTTTGGGACAGGGATGGAGCAGTACTTC. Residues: CASSFGTGMEQYF.

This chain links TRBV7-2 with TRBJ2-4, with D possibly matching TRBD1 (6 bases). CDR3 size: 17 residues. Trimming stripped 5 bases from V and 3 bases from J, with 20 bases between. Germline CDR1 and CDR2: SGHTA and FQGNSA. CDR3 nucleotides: TGTGCCAGCAGCGATAGTGGCAGGGGTCTTGGCAAAAACATTCAGTACTTC. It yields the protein CASSDSGRGLGKNIQYF.

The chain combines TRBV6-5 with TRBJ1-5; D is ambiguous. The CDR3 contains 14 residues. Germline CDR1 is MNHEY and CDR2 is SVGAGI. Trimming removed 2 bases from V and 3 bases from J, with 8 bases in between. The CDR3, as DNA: TGTGCCAGCAGTTACGCCCAGGCCAATCAGCCCCAGCATTTT. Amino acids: CASSYAQANQPQHF.

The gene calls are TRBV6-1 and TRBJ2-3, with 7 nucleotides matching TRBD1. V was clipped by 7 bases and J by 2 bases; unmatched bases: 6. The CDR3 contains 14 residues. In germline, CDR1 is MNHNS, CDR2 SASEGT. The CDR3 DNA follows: TGTGCCAGCACGGGGACAGTTACCACAGATACGCAGTATTTT. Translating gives CASTGTVTTDTQYF.

The CDR3 bases are TGCAGTGCTAGAGAGCCAGGGGGCTACGAGCAGTACTTC. It yields the protein CSAREPGGYEQYF. This chain uses TRBV20-1 with TRBJ2-7; TRBD1 aligns across 7 bases. V shed 0 bases and J 3 bases; nucleotides not matched to a gene: 2. The CDR3 consists of 13 residues. Germline-derived CDR1 and CDR2 are DFQATT and SNEGSKA (reference sequence).

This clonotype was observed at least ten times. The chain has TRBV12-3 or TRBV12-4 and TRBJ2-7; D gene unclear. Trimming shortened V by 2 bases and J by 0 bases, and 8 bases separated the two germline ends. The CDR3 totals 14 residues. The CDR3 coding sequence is TGTGCCAGCAGTTTAACCGGACCCTCCTACGAGCAGTACTTC. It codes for CASSLTGPSYEQYF.